The subject of this entry is one T cell receptor beta chain. Its cognate antigen is unknown. TCRdb reprocessed the RT-PCR reads with MiXCR, giving one entry per CDR3 protein. The sample carries around 540,000 distinct CDR3 sequences, 10% to 15% recorded once. The data derive from a study of response to subunit inactivated influenza vaccine. Study findings and constraints: Only a handful of new T cells, the authors suggested, are recruited with each seasonal influenza vaccination.

Material: PBMCs from blood, obtained on the day of vaccination. The sequence was obtained from a man aged 45-60 years who received an inactivated influenza vaccine.

CDR3 protein: CASSFDRGRGEQYF. The CDR3 nucleotides are TGCGCCAGCAGCTTCGACAGGGGGCGAGGCGAGCAGTACTTC. This chain joins TRBV5-1 and TRBJ2-7, with 10 bases that match TRBD1. This CDR3 is 14 amino acids long. V was clipped by 2 bases and J by 6 bases; unmatched bases: 5. Germline CDR1 reads SGHRS; CDR2 reads YFSETQ.